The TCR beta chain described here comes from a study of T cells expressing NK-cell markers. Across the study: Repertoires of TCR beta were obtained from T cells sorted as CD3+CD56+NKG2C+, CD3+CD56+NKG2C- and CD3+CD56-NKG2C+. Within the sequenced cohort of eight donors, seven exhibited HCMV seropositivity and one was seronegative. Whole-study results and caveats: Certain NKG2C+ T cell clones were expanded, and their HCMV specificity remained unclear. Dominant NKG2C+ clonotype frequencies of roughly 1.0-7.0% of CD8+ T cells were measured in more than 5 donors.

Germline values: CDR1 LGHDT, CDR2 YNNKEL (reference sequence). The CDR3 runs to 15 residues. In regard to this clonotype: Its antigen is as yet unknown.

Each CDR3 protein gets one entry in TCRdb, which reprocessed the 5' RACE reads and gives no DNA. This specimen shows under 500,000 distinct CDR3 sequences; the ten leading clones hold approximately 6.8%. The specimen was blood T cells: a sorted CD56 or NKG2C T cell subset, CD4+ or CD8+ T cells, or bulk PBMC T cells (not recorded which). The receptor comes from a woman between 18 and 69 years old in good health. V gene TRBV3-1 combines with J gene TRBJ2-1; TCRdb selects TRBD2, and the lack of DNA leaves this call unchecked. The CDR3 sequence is CASSQASGSYNEQFF.